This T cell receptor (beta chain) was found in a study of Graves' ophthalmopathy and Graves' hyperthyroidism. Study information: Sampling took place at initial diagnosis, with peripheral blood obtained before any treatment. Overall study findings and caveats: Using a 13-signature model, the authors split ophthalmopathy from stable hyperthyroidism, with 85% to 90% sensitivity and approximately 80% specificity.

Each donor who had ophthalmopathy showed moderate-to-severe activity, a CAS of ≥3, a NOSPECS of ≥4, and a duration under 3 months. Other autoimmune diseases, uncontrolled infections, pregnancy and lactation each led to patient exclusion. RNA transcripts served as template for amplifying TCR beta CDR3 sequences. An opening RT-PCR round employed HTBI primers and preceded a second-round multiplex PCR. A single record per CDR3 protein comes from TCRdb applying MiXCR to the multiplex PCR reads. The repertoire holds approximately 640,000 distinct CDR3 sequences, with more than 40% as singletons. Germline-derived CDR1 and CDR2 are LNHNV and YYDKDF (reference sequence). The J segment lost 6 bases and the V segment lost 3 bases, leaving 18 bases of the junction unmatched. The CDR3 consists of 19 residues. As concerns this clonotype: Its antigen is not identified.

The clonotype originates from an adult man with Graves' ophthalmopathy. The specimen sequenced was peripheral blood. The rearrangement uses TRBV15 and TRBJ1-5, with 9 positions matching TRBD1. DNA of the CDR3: TGTGCCACCAGCAGCGACAGGGGGGGGACCGACCGGCGCTCTCAGCCCCAGCATTTT. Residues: CATSSDRGGTDRRSQPQHF. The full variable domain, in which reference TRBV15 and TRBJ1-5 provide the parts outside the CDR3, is DAMVIQNPRYQVTQFGKPVTLSCSQTLNHNVMYWYQQKSSQAPKLLFHYYDKDFNNEADTPDNFQSRRPNTSFCFLDIRSPGLGDTAMYLCATSSDRGGTDRRSQPQHFGDGTRLSIL.